The clone carrying this TCR beta chain has a count of ten or more. This sample was included in a study of prognosis after radiotherapy for stage I lung cancer. Two rounds of multiplex PCR amplified TCR beta CDR3 from genomic DNA. Gene-specific primers for each TRBV and TRBJ gene drove first-round PCR. A single record per CDR3 protein comes from TCRdb applying MiXCR to the multiplex PCR reads. The top ten hold 12% of the sample, which has approximately 30,000 distinct CDR3 sequences, more than 25% seen once. This sequence originates from a donor aged 50 or older with non-small cell lung cancer. Sequencing used PBMCs, obtained before or after stereotactic body radiation therapy (not recorded which).

The CDR3 sequence is CASSPIPGATIQETQYF. CDR3 DNA sequence: TGTGCCAGCAGCCCAATCCCAGGGGCGACTATCCAAGAGACCCAGTACTTC. This chain joins TRBV7-9 and TRBJ2-5, with D perhaps matching TRBD1 (6 bases). The CDR3 has 17 amino acids. Trimming removed 5 bases at V and 1 base at J, with 20 bases between. Germline V gene data show CDR1 as SEHNR and CDR2 as FQNEAQ (reference sequence).